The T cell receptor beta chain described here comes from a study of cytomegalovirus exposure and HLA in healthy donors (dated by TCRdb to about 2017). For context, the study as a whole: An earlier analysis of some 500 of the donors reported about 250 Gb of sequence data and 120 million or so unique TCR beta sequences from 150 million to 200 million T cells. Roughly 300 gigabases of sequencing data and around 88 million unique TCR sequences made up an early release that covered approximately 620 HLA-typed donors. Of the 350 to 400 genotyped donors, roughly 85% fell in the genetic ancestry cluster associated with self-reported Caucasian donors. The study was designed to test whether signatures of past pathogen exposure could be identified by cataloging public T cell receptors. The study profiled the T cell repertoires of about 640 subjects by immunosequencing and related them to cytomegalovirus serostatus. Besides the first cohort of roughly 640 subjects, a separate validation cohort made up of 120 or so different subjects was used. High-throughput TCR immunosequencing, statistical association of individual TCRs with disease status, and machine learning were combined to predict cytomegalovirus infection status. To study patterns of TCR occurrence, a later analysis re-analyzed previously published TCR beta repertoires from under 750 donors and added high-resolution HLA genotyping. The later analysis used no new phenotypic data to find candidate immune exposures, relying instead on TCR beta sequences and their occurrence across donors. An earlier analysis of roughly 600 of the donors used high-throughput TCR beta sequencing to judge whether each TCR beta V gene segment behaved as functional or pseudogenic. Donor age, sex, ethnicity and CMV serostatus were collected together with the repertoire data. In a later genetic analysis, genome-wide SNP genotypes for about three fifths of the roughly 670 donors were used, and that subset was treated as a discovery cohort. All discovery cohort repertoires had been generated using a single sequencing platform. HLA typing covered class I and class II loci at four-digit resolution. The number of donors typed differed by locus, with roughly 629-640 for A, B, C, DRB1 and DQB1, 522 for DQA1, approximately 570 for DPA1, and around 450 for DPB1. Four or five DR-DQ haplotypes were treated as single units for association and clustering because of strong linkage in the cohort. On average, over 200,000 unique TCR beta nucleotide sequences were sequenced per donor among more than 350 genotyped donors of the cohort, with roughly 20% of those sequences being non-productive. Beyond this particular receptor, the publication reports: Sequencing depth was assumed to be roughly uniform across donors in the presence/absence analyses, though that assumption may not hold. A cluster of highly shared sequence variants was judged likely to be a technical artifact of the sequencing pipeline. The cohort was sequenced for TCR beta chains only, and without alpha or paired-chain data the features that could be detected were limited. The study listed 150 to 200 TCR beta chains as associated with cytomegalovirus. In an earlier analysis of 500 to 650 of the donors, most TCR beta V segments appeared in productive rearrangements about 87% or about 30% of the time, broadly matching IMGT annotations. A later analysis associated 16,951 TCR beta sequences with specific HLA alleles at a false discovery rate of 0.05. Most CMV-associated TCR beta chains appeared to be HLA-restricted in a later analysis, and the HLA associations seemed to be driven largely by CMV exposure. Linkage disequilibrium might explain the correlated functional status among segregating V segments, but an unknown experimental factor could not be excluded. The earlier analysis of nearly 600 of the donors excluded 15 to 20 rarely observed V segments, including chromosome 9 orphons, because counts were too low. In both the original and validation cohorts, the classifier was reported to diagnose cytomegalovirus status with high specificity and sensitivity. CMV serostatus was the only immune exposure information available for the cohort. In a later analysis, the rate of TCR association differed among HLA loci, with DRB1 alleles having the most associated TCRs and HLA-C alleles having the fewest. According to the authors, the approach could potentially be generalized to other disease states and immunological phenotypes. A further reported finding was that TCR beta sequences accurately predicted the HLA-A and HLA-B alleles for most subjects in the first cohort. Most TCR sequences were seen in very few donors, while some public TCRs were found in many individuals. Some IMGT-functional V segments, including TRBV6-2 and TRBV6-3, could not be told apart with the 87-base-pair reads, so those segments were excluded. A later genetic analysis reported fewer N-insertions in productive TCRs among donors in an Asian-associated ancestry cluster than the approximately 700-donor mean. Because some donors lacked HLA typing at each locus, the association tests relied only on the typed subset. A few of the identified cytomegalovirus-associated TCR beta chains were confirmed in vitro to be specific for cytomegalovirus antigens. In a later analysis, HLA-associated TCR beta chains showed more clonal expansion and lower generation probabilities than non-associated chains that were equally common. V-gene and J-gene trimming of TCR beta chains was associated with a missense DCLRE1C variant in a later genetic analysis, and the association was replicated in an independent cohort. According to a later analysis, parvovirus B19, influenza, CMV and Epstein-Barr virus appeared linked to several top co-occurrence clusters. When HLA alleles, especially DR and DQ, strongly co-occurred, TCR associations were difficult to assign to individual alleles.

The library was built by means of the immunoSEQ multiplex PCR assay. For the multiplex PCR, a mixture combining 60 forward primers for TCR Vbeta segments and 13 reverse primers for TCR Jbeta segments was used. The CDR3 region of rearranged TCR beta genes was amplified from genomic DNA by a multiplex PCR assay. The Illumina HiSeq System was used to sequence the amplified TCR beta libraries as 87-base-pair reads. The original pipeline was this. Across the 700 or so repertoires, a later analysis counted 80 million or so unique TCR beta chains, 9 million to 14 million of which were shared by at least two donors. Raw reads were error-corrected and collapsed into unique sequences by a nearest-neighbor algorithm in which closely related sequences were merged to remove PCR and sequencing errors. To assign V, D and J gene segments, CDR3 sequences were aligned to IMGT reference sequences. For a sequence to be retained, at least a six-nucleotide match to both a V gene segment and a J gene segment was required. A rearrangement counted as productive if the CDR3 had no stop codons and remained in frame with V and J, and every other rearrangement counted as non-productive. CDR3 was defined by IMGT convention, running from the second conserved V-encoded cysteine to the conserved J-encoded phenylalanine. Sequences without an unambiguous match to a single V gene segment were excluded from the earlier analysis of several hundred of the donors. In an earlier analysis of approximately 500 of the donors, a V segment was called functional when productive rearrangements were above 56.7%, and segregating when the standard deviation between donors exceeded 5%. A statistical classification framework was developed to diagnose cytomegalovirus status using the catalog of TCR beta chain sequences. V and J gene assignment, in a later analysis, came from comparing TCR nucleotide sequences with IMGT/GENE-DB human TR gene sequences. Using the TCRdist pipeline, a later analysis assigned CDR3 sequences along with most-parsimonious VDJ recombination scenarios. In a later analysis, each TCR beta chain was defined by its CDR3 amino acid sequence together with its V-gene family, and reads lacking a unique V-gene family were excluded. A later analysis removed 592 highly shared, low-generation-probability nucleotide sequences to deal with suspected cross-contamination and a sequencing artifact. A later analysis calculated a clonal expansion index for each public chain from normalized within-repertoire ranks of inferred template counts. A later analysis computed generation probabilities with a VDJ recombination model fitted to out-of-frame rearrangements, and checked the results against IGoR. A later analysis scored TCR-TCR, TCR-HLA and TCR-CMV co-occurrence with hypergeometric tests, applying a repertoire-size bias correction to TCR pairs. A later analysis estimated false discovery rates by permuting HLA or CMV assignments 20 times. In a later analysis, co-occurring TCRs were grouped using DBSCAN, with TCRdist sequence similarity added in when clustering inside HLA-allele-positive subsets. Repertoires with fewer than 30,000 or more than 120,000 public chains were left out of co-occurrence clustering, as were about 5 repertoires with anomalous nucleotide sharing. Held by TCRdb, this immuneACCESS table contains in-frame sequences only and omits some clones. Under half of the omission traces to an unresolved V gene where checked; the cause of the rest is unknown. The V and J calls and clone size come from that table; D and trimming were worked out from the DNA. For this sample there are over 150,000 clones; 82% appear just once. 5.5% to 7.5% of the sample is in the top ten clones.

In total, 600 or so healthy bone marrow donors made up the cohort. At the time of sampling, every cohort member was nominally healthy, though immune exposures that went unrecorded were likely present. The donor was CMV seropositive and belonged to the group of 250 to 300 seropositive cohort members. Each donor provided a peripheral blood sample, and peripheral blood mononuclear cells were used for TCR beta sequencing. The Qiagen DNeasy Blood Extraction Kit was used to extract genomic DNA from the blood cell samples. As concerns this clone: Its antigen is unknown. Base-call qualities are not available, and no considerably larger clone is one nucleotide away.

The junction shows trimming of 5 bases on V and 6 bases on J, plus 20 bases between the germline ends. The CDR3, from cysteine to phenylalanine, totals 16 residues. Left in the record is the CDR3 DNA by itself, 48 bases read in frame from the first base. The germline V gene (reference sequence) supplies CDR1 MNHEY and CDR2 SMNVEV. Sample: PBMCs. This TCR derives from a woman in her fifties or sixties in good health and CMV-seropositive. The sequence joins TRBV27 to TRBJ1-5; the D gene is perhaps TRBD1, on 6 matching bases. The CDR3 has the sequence CASSVNPRGRGQPQHF. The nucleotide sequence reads TGTGCCAGCAGTGTCAACCCCAGGGGCCGAGGTCAGCCCCAGCATTTT.